The next 18 T cell receptor beta chains were all read from a single sample in a study of control samples from healthy donors and cancer patients. Using immunoSEQ multiplex PCR, the repertoire was profiled, and TCRdb retains in-frame clones only, with some absent. The sample lists 100,000 to 110,000 clones, about 90% occurring once. Input material: blood. These receptor sequences come from a woman between 45 and 65 years old in good health.

V gene TRBV11-2 combines with J gene TRBJ2-3; TRBD2 agrees at 9 bases. Germline V gene lookup returns CDR1 SGHAT and CDR2 FQNNGV. J was trimmed by 14 bases and V by 2 bases; bases with no gene match: 2. This CDR3 spans 11 amino acids. The CDR3 bases are TGTGCCAGCAGCTTAACTAGCGGGTGGTATTTT. Translation: CASSLTSGWYF.

This clone was seen only once. One end of the junction fails to match germline, which may point to a read error. The chain combines TRBV3-1 (or the pseudogene TRBV3-2) with TRBJ2-3; tentatively, D is TRBD1 (6 bases). This CDR3 contains 15 residues. CDR1 and CDR2 from the germline V gene are LGHDT and YNNKEL (reference sequence). The CDR3 nucleotides are TGTGCCAGCAGCCCTCGGGACACGAGTGACTACACTCCGCTTTTT. Amino acids: CASSPRDTSDYTPLF.

This sequence joins TRBV29-1 and TRBJ1-4; TRBD1 is a possible D gene (6 bases). Germline V gives CDR1 SQVTM, CDR2 ANQGSEA. V was pared by 4 bases and J by 6 bases, with 12 bases between. The CDR3 is made up of 13 amino acids. The CDR3: CSVAGGGDEKLFF. CDR3 DNA: TGCAGCGTTGCGGGGGGCGGAGATGAAAAACTGTTTTTT. Together with reference TRBV29-1 and TRBJ1-4, the CDR3 gives the full variable domain: SAVISQKPSRDICQRGTSLTIQCQVDSQVTMMFWYRQQPGQSLTLIATANQGSEATYESGFVIDKFPISRPNLTFSTLTVSNMSPEDSSIYLCSVAGGGDEKLFFGSGTQLSVL.

The V call is TRBV11-2, the J call TRBJ1-2, with TRBD1 as a possible D gene (5 bases). The CDR3 length is 13 residues. Germline CDR1 SGHAT, CDR2 FQNNGV. V lost 5 bases and J lost 7, with 14 bases in between. As DNA, the CDR3 is TGTGCCAGCAGCCCAACCCGGAGGGGTGGCTACACCTTC. This sequence encodes CASSPTRRGGYTF.

This clone has only one observation. J is TRBJ1-5 and V is TRBV7-2; tentatively, D is TRBD1 (5 bases). CDR1 SGHTA and CDR2 FQGNSA come from the germline V gene. With 5 bases removed from V and 0 bases from J, the gap between germline ends came to 11 bases. CDR3 length: 15 residues. The CDR3 DNA is TGTGCCAGCAGCCCAGGCGGGGCTAGCAATCAGCCCCAGCATTTT. This sequence encodes CASSPGGASNQPQHF. Supplemented by reference TRBV7-2 and TRBJ1-5, the full variable domain reads GAGVSQSPSNKVTEKGKDVELRCDPISGHTALYWYRQSLGQGLEFLIYFQGNSAPDKSGLPSDRFSAERTGGSVSTLTIQRTQQEDSAVYLCASSPGGASNQPQHFGDGTRLSIL.

The chain recombines TRBV4-1 with TRBJ2-2, with TRBD2 identical over 11 bases. Looked up from germline, CDR1 is MGHRA and CDR2 is YSYEKL. The CDR3 contains 18 residues. Trimming cost V 0 bases and J 4 bases; bases outside gene matches: 7. CDR3 loop: CASSQDSPSGGFTGELFF. The CDR3 nucleotides are TGCGCCAGCAGCCAAGATTCCCCTAGCGGGGGGTTCACCGGGGAGCTGTTTTTT.

The chain joins TRBV6-6 to TRBJ2-2; unclear D gene. V gave up 2 bases and J gave up 1 base, with 8 bases separating them. Germline loops: CDR1 MNHNY, CDR2 SVGAGI (reference sequence). This CDR3 spans 15 amino acids. The CDR3 DNA reads TGTGCCAGCAGTTACAAGACCCAGAACACCGGGGAGCTGTTTTTT. Protein product: CASSYKTQNTGELFF.

CDR3 amino acids: CASSLATGDTGELFF. The CDR3 DNA sequence: TGCGCCAGCAGCTTGGCCACGGGGGACACCGGGGAGCTGTTTTTT. V usage is TRBV5-1 and J usage is TRBJ2-2; perhaps TRBD2 as D (6 bases). CDR1 and CDR2 (germline): SGHRS, YFSETQ. CDR3 length: 15 residues. The V end was cut by 0 bases, the J end by 3 bases, with 9 bases between. Filled out from reference TRBV5-1 and TRBJ2-2, the complete variable domain reads KAGVTQTPRYLIKTRGQQVTLSCSPISGHRSVSWYQQTPGQGLQFLFEYFSETQRNKGNFPGRFSGRQFSNSRSEMNVSTLELGDSALYLCASSLATGDTGELFFGEGSRLTVL.

The chain carries TRBV4-2 and TRBJ2-7; D is tentatively TRBD1 or TRBD2 (7 bases each). Germline V CDR1 and CDR2: LGHNA, YNFKEQ. CDR3 size: 16 residues. The V end lost 0 bases, the J end lost 4 bases, and 16 bases lay between the germline ends. CDR3 in amino acids: CASSQDRSGGGYEQYF. The CDR3, as DNA: TGTGCCAGCAGCCAAGATCGCTCAGGGGGGGGATACGAGCAGTACTTC.

J is TRBJ2-2 and V is TRBV6-5, with D tentatively TRBD1 or TRBD2 (5 bases each). The CDR3 covers 14 residues. Germline lookup yields CDR1 MNHEY and CDR2 SVGAGI. Trimming shortened V by 10 bases and J by 1 base, and 13 bases separated the two germline ends. The CDR3 DNA is TGTGCCACCGTCGGGGCCCTGAACACCGGGGAGCTGTTTTTT. As protein: CATVGALNTGELFF.

V usage is TRBV29-1 and J usage is TRBJ2-1; possibly TRBD2 for D (6 bases). The CDR3 extends over 10 amino acids. V was clipped by 7 bases and J by 5 bases, with 6 bases between them. From germline, CDR1 is SQVTM and CDR2 ANQGSEA. The CDR3 protein is CSGGDNEQFF. The DNA of the CDR3 is TGCAGCGGCGGGGACAATGAGCAGTTCTTC.

Only one count was recorded for this clone. This rearrangement joins TRBV6-2 or TRBV6-3 to TRBJ2-4; TRBD2 agrees at 7 bases. Germline-derived CDR1 and CDR2 are MNHEY and SVGEGT. V shed 0 bases and J 8 bases; nucleotides not matched to a gene: 10. CDR3 length: 16 residues. CDR3 amino acids: CASSYSYREELDIQYF. CDR3 in DNA: TGTGCCAGCAGTTACTCTTATCGGGAGGAGCTAGACATTCAGTACTTC.

The chain couples TRBV11-2 to TRBJ2-7; TRBD1 agrees at 7 bases. V trimming: 2 bases; J trimming: 6 bases; junction bases outside the gene matches: 4. The CDR3 has 13 amino acids. CDR1 and CDR2 (germline): SGHAT, FQNNGV. CDR3 loop: CASSLRQGGEQYF. The CDR3 nucleotides read TGTGCCAGCAGCTTACGACAGGGCGGCGAGCAGTACTTC.

This sequence joins TRBV12-5 and TRBJ2-1; D uncertain. The germline V and J ends were trimmed by 0 bases and 0 bases, with 12 bases remaining between them. There are 17 residues in the CDR3. Germline V CDR1 and CDR2: LGHNT, FRNRAP. Written as DNA, the CDR3 is TGTGCTAGTGGTTTGGTAAACAGCAGGAGCTCCTACAATGAGCAGTTCTTC. Translated: CASGLVNSRSSYNEQFF.

The sample holds one count of this clone. The CDR3 coding sequence is TGTGCCAGCAGTGAGATGGCAAAAAGTAATGAAAAACTGTTTTTT. Residues: CASSEMAKSNEKLFF. This chain links TRBV2 with TRBJ1-4; D not certain. CDR3 length: 15 amino acids. V lost 3 bases, J lost 4 bases, and 12 bases lay in between. Germline lookup yields CDR1 SNHLY and CDR2 FYNNEI.

The gene calls are TRBV30 and TRBJ1-1, with a tentative D call TRBD1 (5 bases). The CDR3 contains 14 residues. Germline V CDR1 and CDR2: GTSNPN, SVGIG (reference sequence). Trimming removed 0 bases at V and 6 bases at J, with 14 bases between. The CDR3 reads CAWSVGSGTAEAFF. The CDR3 DNA sequence: TGTGCCTGGAGTGTAGGATCAGGGACGGCTGAAGCTTTCTTT.

This chain joins TRBV7-2 and TRBJ2-5; 9 bases match TRBD2. Trimming cost V 3 bases and J 2 bases; bases outside gene matches: 4. Germline-derived CDR1 and CDR2 are SGHTA and FQGNSA. The CDR3 is 15 amino acids. The CDR3 coding sequence is TGTGCCAGCAGCTTCGCTAGCGGGGATCAAGAGACCCAGTACTTC. Amino acids: CASSFASGDQETQYF. Drawing the rest from reference TRBV7-2 and TRBJ2-5, the complete variable domain is GAGVSQSPSNKVTEKGKDVELRCDPISGHTALYWYRQSLGQGLEFLIYFQGNSAPDKSGLPSDRFSAERTGGSVSTLTIQRTQQEDSAVYLCASSFASGDQETQYFGPGTRLLVL.

The chain carries TRBV9 and TRBJ1-6; 8 nucleotides align to TRBD1. Germline CDR1 reads SGDLS; CDR2 reads YYNGEE. This CDR3 contains 14 residues. V lost 4 bases to trimming and J lost 9 bases; unmatched junction nucleotides: 6. DNA of the CDR3: TGTGCCAGCAGCAAACGGACAGGGAGTTCACCCCTCCACTTT. Translating it yields CASSKRTGSSPLHF.